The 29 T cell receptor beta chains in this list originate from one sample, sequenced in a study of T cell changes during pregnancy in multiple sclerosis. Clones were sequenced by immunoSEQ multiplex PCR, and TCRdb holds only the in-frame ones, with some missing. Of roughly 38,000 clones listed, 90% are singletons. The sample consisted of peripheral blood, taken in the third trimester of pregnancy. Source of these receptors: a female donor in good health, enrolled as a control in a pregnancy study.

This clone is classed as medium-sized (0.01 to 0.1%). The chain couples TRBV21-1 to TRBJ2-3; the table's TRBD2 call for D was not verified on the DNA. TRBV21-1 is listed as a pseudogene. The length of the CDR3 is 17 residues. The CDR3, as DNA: TGTGCCAGCACCCCCCCAATGCTAGCGGCAAGCACAGATACGCAGTATTTT. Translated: CASTPPMLAASTDTQYF.

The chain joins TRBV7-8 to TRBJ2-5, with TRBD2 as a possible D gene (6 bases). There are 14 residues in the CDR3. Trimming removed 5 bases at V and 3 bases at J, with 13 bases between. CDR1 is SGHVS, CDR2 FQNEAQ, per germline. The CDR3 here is CASSPRRLEETQYF. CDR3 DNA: TGTGCCAGCAGCCCCCGGAGACTAGAAGAGACCCAGTACTTC.

CDR3 nucleotides: TGTGCCAGCAGTGCTATAGCGGGGTCCTACAATGAGCAGTTCTTC. This sequence encodes CASSAIAGSYNEQFF. V gene TRBV6-5 combines with J gene TRBJ2-1; 8 nucleotides match TRBD2. V gave up 5 bases and J gave up 1 base; unmatched junction bases: 4. This CDR3 is 15 amino acids long. Germline V gene sequence: CDR1 MNHEY, CDR2 SVGAGI.

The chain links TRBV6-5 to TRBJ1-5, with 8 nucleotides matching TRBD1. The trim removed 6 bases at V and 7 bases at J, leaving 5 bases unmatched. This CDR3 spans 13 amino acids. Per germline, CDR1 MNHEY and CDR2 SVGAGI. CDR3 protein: CASRRTGMQPQHF. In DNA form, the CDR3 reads TGTGCCAGCAGACGGACAGGGATGCAGCCCCAGCATTTT.

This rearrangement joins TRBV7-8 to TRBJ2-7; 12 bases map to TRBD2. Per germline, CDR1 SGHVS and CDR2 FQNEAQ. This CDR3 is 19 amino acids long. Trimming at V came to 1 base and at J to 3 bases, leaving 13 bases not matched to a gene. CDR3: CASSLGLGGLAGNDYEQYF. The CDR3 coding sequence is TGTGCCAGCAGCTTAGGGCTTGGGGGACTAGCGGGTAACGACTACGAGCAGTACTTC.

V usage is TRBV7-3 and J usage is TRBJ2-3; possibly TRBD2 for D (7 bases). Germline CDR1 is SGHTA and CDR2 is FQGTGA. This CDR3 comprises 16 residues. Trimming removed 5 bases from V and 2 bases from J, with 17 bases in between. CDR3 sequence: CASSRASGGLTDTQYF. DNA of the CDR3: TGTGCCAGCAGCCGAGCGTCCGGGGGGCTCACAGATACGCAGTATTTT.

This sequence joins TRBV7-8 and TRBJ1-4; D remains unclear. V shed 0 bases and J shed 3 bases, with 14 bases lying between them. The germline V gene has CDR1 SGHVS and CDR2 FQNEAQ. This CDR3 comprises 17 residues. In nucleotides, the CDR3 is TGTGCCAGCAGCTTAGCGGGGTGGAGGGCGGCTAATGAAAAACTGTTTTTT. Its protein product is CASSLAGWRAANEKLFF.

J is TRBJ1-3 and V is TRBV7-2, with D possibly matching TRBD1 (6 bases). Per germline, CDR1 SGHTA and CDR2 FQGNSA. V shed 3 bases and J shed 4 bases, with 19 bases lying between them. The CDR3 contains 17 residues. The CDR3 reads CASSFRGYGAQGNTIYF. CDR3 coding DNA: TGTGCCAGCAGCTTTAGGGGGTATGGGGCGCAGGGAAACACCATATATTTT.

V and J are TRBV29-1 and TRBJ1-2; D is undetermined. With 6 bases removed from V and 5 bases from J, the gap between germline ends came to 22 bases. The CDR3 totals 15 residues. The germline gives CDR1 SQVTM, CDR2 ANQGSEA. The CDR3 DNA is TGCAGCGTCCCGGGAAATTGGGAGGAAAGATATGGCTACACCTTC. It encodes CSVPGNWEERYGYTF.

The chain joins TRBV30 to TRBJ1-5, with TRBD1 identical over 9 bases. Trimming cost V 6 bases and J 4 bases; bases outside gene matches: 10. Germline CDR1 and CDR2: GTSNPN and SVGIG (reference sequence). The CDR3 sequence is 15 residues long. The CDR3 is CACQQGAVNNQPQHF. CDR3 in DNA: TGTGCCTGTCAACAGGGGGCCGTAAATAATCAGCCCCAGCATTTT.

CDR3: CASSLVTGPGRNSPLHF. The CDR3 nucleotides are TGTGCCAGCAGCCTAGTAACAGGGCCGGGCCGGAATTCACCCCTCCACTTT. The rearrangement joins TRBV28 to TRBJ1-6; D perhaps matches TRBD1 (6 bases). The CDR3 length is 17 residues. Germline V gives CDR1 MDHEN, CDR2 SYDVKM. The ends were cut back, 6 bases at V and 7 bases at J, with 22 bases in the middle.

CDR3 region: CASSESAGDYNEQFF. In DNA, the CDR3 is TGTGCCAGCAGTGAATCGGCAGGGGATTACAATGAGCAGTTCTTC. The chain recombines TRBV6-1 with TRBJ2-1; D possibly corresponds to TRBD1 (6 bases). The germline CDR1 and CDR2 sequences are MNHNS and SASEGT. V was clipped by 2 bases and J by 4 bases, with 12 bases between them. This CDR3 is 15 amino acids long.

The CDR3 coding sequence is TGTGCCAGCAGTTACTCCGACAGGGCGGTAAGCTACGAGCAGTACTTC. Its translation is CASSYSDRAVSYEQYF. The chain combines TRBV6-5 with TRBJ2-7; TRBD1 matches at 7 bases. The V segment lost 0 bases and the J segment 3 bases; nucleotides outside the gene matches: 8. The CDR3 is 16 amino acids. The germline gives CDR1 MNHEY, CDR2 SVGAGI.

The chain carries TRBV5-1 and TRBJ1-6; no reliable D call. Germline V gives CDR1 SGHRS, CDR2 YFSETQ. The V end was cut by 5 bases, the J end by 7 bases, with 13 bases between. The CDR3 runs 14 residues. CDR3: CASSVNPENSPLHF. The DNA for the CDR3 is TGCGCCAGCAGTGTCAATCCCGAGAATTCACCCCTCCACTTT.

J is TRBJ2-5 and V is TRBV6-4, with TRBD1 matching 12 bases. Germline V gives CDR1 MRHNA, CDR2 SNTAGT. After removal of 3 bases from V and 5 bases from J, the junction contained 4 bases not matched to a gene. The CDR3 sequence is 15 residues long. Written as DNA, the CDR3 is TGTGCCAGCAGTGAGGGGACAGGGGGCGTTGAGACCCAGTACTTC. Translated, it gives CASSEGTGGVETQYF.

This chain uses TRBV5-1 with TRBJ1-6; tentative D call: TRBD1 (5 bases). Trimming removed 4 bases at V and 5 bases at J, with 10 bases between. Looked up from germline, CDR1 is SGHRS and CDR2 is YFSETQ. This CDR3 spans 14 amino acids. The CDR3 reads CASSVGGDNSPLHF. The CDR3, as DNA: TGCGCCAGCAGCGTGGGGGGGGATAATTCACCCCTCCACTTT.

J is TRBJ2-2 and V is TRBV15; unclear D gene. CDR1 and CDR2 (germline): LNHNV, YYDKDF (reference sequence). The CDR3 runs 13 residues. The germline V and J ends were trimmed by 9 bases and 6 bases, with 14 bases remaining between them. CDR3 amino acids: CATPGESAGELFF. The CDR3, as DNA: TGTGCCACGCCGGGTGAGTCCGCCGGGGAGCTGTTTTTT.

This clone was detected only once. The CDR3 DNA follows: TGTGCCAGCAGCCAGGGGAATTCACCCCTCCACTTT. As protein: CASSQGNSPLHF. V is TRBV28 and J is TRBJ1-6; D is perhaps TRBD1 (6 bases). The V and J ends lost 6 bases and 7 bases respectively, with 7 bases between them. The CDR3 covers 12 residues. Germline CDR1 MDHEN, CDR2 SYDVKM.

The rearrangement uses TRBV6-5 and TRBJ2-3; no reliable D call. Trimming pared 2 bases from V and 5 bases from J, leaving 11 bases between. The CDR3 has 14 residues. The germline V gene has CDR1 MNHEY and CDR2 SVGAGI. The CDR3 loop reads CASSYKQFGDTQYF. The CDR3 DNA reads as TGTGCCAGCAGTTACAAACAATTTGGAGATACGCAGTATTTT.

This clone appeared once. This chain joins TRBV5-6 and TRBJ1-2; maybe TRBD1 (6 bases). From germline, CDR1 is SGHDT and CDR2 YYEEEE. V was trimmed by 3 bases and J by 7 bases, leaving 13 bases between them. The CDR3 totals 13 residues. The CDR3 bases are TGTGCCAGCAGCTCGGACAGACTCGGTGGCTACACCTTC. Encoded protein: CASSSDRLGGYTF. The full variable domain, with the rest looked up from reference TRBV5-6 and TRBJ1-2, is DAGVTQSPTHLIKTRGQQVTLRCSPKSGHDTVSWYQQALGQGPQFIFQYYEEEERQRGNFPDRFSGHQFPNYSSELNVNALLLGDSALYLCASSSDRLGGYTFGSGTRLTVV.

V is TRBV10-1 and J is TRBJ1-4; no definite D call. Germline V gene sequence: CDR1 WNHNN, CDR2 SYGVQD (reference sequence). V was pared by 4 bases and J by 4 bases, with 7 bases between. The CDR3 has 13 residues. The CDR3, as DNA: TGCGCCAGCAGTGGGAGCCTTAATGAAAAACTGTTTTTT. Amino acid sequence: CASSGSLNEKLFF.

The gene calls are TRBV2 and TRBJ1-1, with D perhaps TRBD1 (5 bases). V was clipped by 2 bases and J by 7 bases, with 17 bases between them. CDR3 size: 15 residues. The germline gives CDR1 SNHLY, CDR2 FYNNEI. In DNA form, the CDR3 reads TGTGCCAGCAGTGAAACCGACAGACGAATCTTTGAAGCTTTCTTT. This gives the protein CASSETDRRIFEAFF. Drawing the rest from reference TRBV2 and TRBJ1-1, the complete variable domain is EPEVTQTPSHQVTQMGQEVILRCVPISNHLYFYWYRQILGQKVEFLVSFYNNEISEKSEIFDDQFSVERPDGSNFTLKIRSTKLEDSAMYFCASSETDRRIFEAFFGQGTRLTVV.

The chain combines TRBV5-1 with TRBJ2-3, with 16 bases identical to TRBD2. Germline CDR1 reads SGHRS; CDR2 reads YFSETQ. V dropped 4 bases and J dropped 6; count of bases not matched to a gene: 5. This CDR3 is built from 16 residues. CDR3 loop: CASSPGLAGGPDTQYF. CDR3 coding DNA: TGCGCCAGCAGCCCGGGACTAGCGGGGGGGCCTGATACGCAGTATTTT.

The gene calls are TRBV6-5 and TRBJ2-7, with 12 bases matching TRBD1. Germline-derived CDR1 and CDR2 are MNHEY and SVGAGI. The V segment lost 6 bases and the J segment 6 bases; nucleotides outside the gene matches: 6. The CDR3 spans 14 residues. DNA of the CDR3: TGTGCCAGCAGCCCCGGGACAGGGGGCCGCGAGCAGTACTTC. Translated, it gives CASSPGTGGREQYF.

This CDR3 reads CASSQDPLSRGPTEAFF. The CDR3 DNA is TGCGCCAGCAGCCAAGATCCCCTGAGCAGGGGGCCCACTGAAGCTTTCTTT. This chain links TRBV4-1 with TRBJ1-1, with TRBD1 matching 8 bases. CDR3 size: 17 residues. V lost 0 bases to trimming and J lost 4 bases; unmatched junction nucleotides: 10. Germline V gene data show CDR1 as MGHRA and CDR2 as YSYEKL.

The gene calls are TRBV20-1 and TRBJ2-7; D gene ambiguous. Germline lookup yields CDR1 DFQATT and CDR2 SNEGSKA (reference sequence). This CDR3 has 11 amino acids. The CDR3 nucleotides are TGCAGCGCAACTACTACCTACGAGCAGTACTTC. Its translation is CSATTTYEQYF.

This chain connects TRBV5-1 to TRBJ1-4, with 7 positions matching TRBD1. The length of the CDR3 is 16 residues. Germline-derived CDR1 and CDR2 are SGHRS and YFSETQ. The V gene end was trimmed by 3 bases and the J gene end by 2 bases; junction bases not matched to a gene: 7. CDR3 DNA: TGCGCCAGCAGCTGGGCCCTGACAGGGACTAATGAAAAACTGTTTTTT. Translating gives CASSWALTGTNEKLFF.

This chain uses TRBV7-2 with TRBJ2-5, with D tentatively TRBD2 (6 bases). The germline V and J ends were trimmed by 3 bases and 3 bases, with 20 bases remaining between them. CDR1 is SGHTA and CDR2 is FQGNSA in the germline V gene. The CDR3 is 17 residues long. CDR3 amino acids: CASSFRLGVLPEETQYF. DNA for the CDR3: TGTGCCAGCAGCTTTCGACTAGGTGTGCTTCCCGAAGAGACCCAGTACTTC. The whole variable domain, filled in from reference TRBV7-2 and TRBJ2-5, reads GAGVSQSPSNKVTEKGKDVELRCDPISGHTALYWYRQSLGQGLEFLIYFQGNSAPDKSGLPSDRFSAERTGGSVSTLTIQRTQQEDSAVYLCASSFRLGVLPEETQYFGPGTRLLVL.

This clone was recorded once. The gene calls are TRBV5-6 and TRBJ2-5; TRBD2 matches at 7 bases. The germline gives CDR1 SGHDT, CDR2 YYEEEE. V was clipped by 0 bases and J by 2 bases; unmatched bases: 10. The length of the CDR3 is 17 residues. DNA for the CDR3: TGTGCCAGCAGCTTGGCGTTCTCAGCGGGGTATCAAGAGACCCAGTACTTC. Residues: CASSLAFSAGYQETQYF.